Following are 11 T cell receptor beta chains from one sample sequenced in a study of T cell responses to AZD1222 COVID-19 vaccine. TCRdb keeps only in-frame clones here, not all; method: immunoSEQ multiplex PCR. The table lists about 150,000 clones, about 88% of them singletons. Here the sequenced sample was peripheral blood, taken on day 0 of AZD1222 vaccination. Receptor source: an adult in good health.

The gene calls are TRBV5-1 and TRBJ1-1; a weak D match, TRBD1 (5 bases). CDR1 and CDR2 (germline): SGHRS, YFSETQ. V lost 1 base and J 4 bases, leaving 11 bases between the germline ends. CDR3 length: 14 residues. The DNA of the CDR3 is TGCGCCAGCAGCTTGCGGGGGGATGCCACTGAAGCTTTCTTT. Translation gives CASSLRGDATEAFF. Together with reference TRBV5-1 and TRBJ1-1, the CDR3 gives the full variable domain: KAGVTQTPRYLIKTRGQQVTLSCSPISGHRSVSWYQQTPGQGLQFLFEYFSETQRNKGNFPGRFSGRQFSNSRSEMNVSTLELGDSALYLCASSLRGDATEAFFGQGTRLTVV.

This clone was counted a few times. The chain is built from TRBV19 and TRBJ2-7; 11 nucleotides line up with TRBD2. Germline lookup yields CDR1 LNHDA and CDR2 SQIVND (reference sequence). Losses at the gene ends were 6 bases for V and 2 bases for J; bases not matched to a gene: 6. The CDR3 is made up of 15 amino acids. The CDR3 region is CASSQIAGGPYEQYF. The CDR3 DNA sequence: TGTGCCAGTAGCCAAATAGCGGGGGGGCCCTACGAGCAGTACTTC.

The chain couples TRBV13 to TRBJ2-2, with 8 bases lining up with TRBD1. J was trimmed by 0 bases and V by 5 bases; bases with no gene match: 5. CDR1 is PRHDT and CDR2 is FYEKMQ in the germline V gene (reference sequence). The CDR3 is 16 amino acids. The CDR3 loop is CASSIEGQANTGELFF. CDR3 bases: TGTGCCAGCAGCATAGAGGGACAGGCGAACACCGGGGAGCTGTTTTTT.

The chain combines TRBV19 with TRBJ2-2; tentative D call: TRBD1 (6 bases). Trimming pared 4 bases from V and 3 bases from J, leaving 6 bases between. This CDR3 region has 13 residues. CDR1 is LNHDA, CDR2 SQIVND, per germline (reference sequence). The CDR3 loop is CASSTGDTGELFF. The CDR3 nucleotides read TGTGCCAGTAGTACAGGGGACACCGGGGAGCTGTTTTTT.

The chain recombines TRBV5-6 with TRBJ2-5; D remains unclear. The V end was cut by 4 bases, the J end by 0 bases, with 10 bases between. CDR1 and CDR2 from the germline V gene are SGHDT and YYEEEE. The CDR3 contains 14 residues. CDR3 DNA sequence: TGTGCCAGCAGCCGAGAACAAAACCAAGAGACCCAGTACTTC. It translates to CASSREQNQETQYF. The variable domain in full, with the rest retrieved from reference TRBV5-6 and TRBJ2-5, is DAGVTQSPTHLIKTRGQQVTLRCSPKSGHDTVSWYQQALGQGPQFIFQYYEEEERQRGNFPDRFSGHQFPNYSSELNVNALLLGDSALYLCASSREQNQETQYFGPGTRLLVL.

The rearrangement uses TRBV4-1 and TRBJ2-6; TRBD1 is a possible D gene (5 bases). CDR1 is MGHRA and CDR2 is YSYEKL in the germline V gene. The V and J ends lost 4 bases and 4 bases respectively, with 14 bases between them. CDR3 length: 16 residues. The CDR3: CASSRQQGTGANVLTF. CDR3 DNA sequence: TGCGCCAGCAGCCGTCAGCAGGGTACGGGGGCCAACGTCCTGACTTTC.

The chain employs TRBV4-1 and TRBJ2-4; D is unclear. Per the germline V gene, CDR1 is MGHRA and CDR2 is YSYEKL. This CDR3 spans 15 amino acids. Deletions cut 4 bases from V and 6 bases from J, with 16 bases between. The CDR3 DNA is TGCGCCAGCAGCCGGGAAACCGGGTCCTTAAACATTCAGTACTTC. Its translation: CASSRETGSLNIQYF.

J is TRBJ2-7 and V is TRBV2; possibly TRBD1 for D (6 bases). The germline V and J ends were trimmed by 8 bases and 2 bases, with 10 bases remaining between them. Looked up from germline, CDR1 is SNHLY and CDR2 is FYNNEI. The CDR3 contains 12 residues. The CDR3 sequence: CASLTGTYEQYF. In DNA, the CDR3 is TGTGCCAGCCTTACAGGGACCTACGAGCAGTACTTC.

The V and J genes are TRBV7-2 and TRBJ2-4; 9 nucleotides line up with TRBD1. Trimming took 5 bases from V and 8 from J; bases not matched to a gene: 4. This CDR3 is 13 amino acids long. The germline CDR1 and CDR2 sequences are SGHTA and FQGNSA. The CDR3 coding sequence is TGTGCCAGCAGCCGCTGGACAGGGGACATTCAGTACTTC. This sequence encodes CASSRWTGDIQYF.

The chain carries TRBV11-2 and TRBJ2-1; 9 nucleotides match TRBD2. The ends lost 0 bases at V and 4 bases at J; junction bases unmatched: 1. From germline, CDR1 is SGHAT and CDR2 FQNNGV. The CDR3 sequence is 15 residues long. DNA for the CDR3: TGTGCCAGCAGCTTAGAGCGGGGGGGGTACAATGAGCAGTTCTTC. Protein product: CASSLERGGYNEQFF.

V gene TRBV15 combines with J gene TRBJ2-2; no clear D gene. This CDR3 is built from 15 residues. The germline gives CDR1 LNHNV, CDR2 YYDKDF (reference sequence). The V end lost 3 bases, the J end lost 1 base, and 9 bases lay between the germline ends. CDR3: CATSSAARNTGELFF. The DNA for the CDR3 is TGTGCCACCAGCAGTGCCGCCAGGAACACCGGGGAGCTGTTTTTT.